This T cell receptor (beta chain) emerged from a study of shared clonotypes between healthy human individuals. The table came from immunoSEQ multiplex PCR; TCRdb's copy has only in-frame clones and leaves some out. Here the sample spans approximately 2,000,000 clones, 85% to 95% being singletons. Overall study findings and caveats: Rarefaction curves obtained for sorted subsets showed sequencing incomplete despite large depth.

With regard to this clone: Antigen unknown.

CDR3 size: 14 residues. V dropped 6 bases and J dropped 3; count of bases not matched to a gene: 7. Germline CDR1 and CDR2: LNHNV and YYDKDF (reference sequence). The sequencing input was naive CD4+ T cells from PBMCs. Subset reported: CD45RA+ positively selected. The source is a man aged 18 to 35 in good health. Some clones in this sample may be carry-over from other donors' samples. This sequence joins TRBV15 and TRBJ2-7; 8 bases are a match to TRBD1. The CDR3 sequence: CATSRTGTGYEQYF. For the CDR3, the DNA is TGTGCCACCAGTCGGACAGGGACAGGCTACGAGCAGTACTTC.